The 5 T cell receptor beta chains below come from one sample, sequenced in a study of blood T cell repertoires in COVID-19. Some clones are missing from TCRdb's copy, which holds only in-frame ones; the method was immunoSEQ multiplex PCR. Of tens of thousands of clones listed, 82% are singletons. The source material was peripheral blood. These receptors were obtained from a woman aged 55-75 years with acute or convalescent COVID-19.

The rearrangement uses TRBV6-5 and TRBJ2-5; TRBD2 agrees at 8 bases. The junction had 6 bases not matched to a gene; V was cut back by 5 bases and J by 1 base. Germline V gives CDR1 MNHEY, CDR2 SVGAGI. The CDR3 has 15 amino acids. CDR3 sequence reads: CASSRGGLIQETQYF. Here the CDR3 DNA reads TGTGCCAGCAGTCGGGGGGGTTTAATCCAAGAGACCCAGTACTTC.

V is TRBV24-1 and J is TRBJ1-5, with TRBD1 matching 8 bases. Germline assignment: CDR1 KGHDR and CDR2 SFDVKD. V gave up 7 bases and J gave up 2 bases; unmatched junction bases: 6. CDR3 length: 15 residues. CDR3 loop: CATSLGQAGNQPQHF. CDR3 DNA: TGTGCCACCAGCCTGGGACAGGCGGGCAATCAGCCCCAGCATTTT.

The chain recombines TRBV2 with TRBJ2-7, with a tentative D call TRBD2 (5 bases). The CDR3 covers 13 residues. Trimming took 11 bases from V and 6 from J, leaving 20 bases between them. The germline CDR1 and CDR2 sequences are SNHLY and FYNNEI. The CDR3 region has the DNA TGTGCCTTACCTACCGGGAACAAGGGCGAGCAGTACTTC. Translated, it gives CALPTGNKGEQYF.

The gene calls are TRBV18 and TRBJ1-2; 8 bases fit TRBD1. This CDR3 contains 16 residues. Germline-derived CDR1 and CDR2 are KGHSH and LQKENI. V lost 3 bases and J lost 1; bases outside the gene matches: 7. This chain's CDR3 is CASSPQGAALNYGYTF. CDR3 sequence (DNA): TGTGCCAGCTCACCCCAGGGGGCAGCACTTAACTATGGCTACACCTTC.

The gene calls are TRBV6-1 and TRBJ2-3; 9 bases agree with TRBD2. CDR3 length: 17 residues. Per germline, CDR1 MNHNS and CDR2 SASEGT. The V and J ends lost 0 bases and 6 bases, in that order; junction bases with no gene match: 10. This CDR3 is CASSEARTSDLRDTQYF. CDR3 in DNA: TGTGCCAGCAGTGAAGCGAGGACTAGCGATTTGAGGGATACGCAGTATTTT.